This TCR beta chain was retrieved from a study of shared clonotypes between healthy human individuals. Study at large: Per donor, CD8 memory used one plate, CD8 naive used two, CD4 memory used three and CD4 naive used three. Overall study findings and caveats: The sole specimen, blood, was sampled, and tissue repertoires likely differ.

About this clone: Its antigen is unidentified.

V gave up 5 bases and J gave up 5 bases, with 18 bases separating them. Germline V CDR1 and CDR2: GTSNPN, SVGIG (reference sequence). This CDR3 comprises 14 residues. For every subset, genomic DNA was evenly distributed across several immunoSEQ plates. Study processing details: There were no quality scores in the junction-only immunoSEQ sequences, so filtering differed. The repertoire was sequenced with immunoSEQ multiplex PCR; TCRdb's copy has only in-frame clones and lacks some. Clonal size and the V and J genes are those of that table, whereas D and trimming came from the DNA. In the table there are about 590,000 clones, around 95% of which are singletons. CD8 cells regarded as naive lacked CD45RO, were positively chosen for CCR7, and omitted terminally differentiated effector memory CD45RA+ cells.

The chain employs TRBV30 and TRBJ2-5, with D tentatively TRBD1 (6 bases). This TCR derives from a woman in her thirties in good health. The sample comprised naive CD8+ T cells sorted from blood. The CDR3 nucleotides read TGTGCCTGGGGACCCGGACAGTCCCAGGAGACCCAGTACTTC. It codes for CAWGPGQSQETQYF.